A single TCR beta chain is shown here with its context. The antigen is unknown. V lost 1 base, J lost 5 bases, and 8 bases lay in between. The CDR3 has 14 amino acids. Germline V lookup: CDR1 SGHAT, CDR2 FQNNGV. These data belong to a study of shared clonotypes between healthy human individuals. The study's findings and limits: Non-shared clonotypes were found to have lower generation probabilities than the clonotypes that were shared by all four of the sorted-subset donors. Clonotype sharing among the donors was expected to vary with sequencing depth.

Evenly divided among several immunoSEQ plates was the genomic DNA of each subset. Generated by immunoSEQ multiplex PCR, the TCRdb table keeps only in-frame clones and is missing some. The sample has roughly 2 million clones; approximately 96% are singletons. The sequence came from a man aged 18-30 years in good health. The V gene is TRBV11-2, the J gene TRBJ1-4; D remains ambiguous. Sequenced sample: naive CD4+ T cells sorted from blood. The sample's subset: CD45RA+ positively selected. Here the CDR3 reads CASSLGLKNEKLFF. The DNA of the CDR3 is TGTGCCAGCAGCTTAGGGCTTAAGAATGAAAAACTGTTTTTT.